A single sample is the source of the 18 T cell receptor beta chains below, sequenced in a study of cytomegalovirus exposure and HLA in healthy donors. The PCR ran on 60 Vbeta and 13 Jbeta primers. Sequencing was performed with immunoSEQ multiplex PCR; in TCRdb, only in-frame clones are kept and a portion is missing. This table holds tens of thousands of clones, over 70% found once. The sample was PBMCs. The receptors come from a man in his late teens or twenties in good health and CMV-seropositive.

This clone occurred a few times. This chain uses TRBV28 with TRBJ1-5; the D gene is possibly TRBD1 (5 bases). The germline gives CDR1 MDHEN, CDR2 SYDVKM. CDR3 length: 14 residues. V lost 2 bases and J lost 7, with 12 bases in between. The DNA of the CDR3 is TGTGCCAGCAGTTTAATCAGGGCCGGGCAGCCCCAGCATTTT. It codes for CASSLIRAGQPQHF.

This chain uses TRBV2 with TRBJ1-2; TRBD1 aligns across 7 bases. V shed 4 bases and J 7 bases; nucleotides not matched to a gene: 6. Germline lookup yields CDR1 SNHLY and CDR2 FYNNEI. This CDR3 region has 13 residues. This chain's CDR3 is CASSVAGTAGYTF. CDR3 nucleotides: TGTGCCAGCAGTGTTGCCGGGACAGCTGGCTACACCTTC.

DNA for the CDR3: TGTGCCAGCACATCCACAGATACGCAGTATTTT. Translating gives CASTSTDTQYF. The chain joins TRBV28 to TRBJ2-3; the D is unclear. Trimming pared 7 bases from V and 2 bases from J, leaving 4 bases between. CDR3 length equals 11 residues. CDR1 and CDR2 from the germline V gene are MDHEN and SYDVKM.

In this sample, this clone turned up once. V and J are TRBV29-1 and TRBJ2-7; D perhaps matches TRBD2 (6 bases). Trimming pared 2 bases from V and 4 bases from J, leaving 15 bases between. The CDR3 has 14 residues. The germline gives CDR1 SQVTM, CDR2 ANQGSEA. In DNA, the CDR3 is TGCAGCGTTGAATCCGCAGCGGAGGGATACGAGCAGTACTTC. Encoded protein: CSVESAAEGYEQYF.

The V gene is TRBV5-4, the J gene TRBJ1-5, with D unclear. CDR3 length equals 12 residues. Trimming stripped 4 bases from V and 4 bases from J, with 6 bases between. Germline lookup yields CDR1 SGHNT and CDR2 YYREEE (reference sequence). The CDR3 DNA is TGTGCCAGCAGCACCCAGAATCAGCCCCAGCATTTT. This sequence encodes CASSTQNQPQHF. The whole variable domain, filled in from reference TRBV5-4 and TRBJ1-5, reads ETGVTQSPTHLIKTRGQQVTLRCSSQSGHNTVSWYQQALGQGPQFIFQYYREEENGRGNFPPRFSGLQFPNYSSELNVNALELDDSALYLCASSTQNQPQHFGDGTRLSIL.

This clone was observed a single time. This chain connects TRBV10-1 to TRBJ2-7, with D maybe TRBD2 (5 bases). Germline CDR1 reads WNHNN; CDR2 reads SYGVQD (reference sequence). CDR3 length: 13 amino acids. Trimming cost V 6 bases and J 2 bases, with 11 bases left between them. The CDR3 nucleotides are TGCGCCAGCAGACTGCGGGCGGCCTACGAGCAGTACTTC. It specifies CASRLRAAYEQYF.

The DNA for the CDR3 is TGTGCCAGCAGTGCCGGGACAGTCTCCTACGAGCAGTACTTC. It specifies CASSAGTVSYEQYF. The rearrangement uses TRBV25-1 and TRBJ2-7, with 7 bases aligning to TRBD1. The germline gives CDR1 MGHDK, CDR2 SYGVNS. The CDR3 has 14 residues. After removal of 4 bases from V and 0 bases from J, the junction contained 3 bases not matched to a gene.

The genes are TRBV27 and TRBJ2-7; no clear D gene. Trimming shortened V by 7 bases and J by 7 bases, and 11 bases separated the two germline ends. CDR1 is MNHEY and CDR2 is SMNVEV in the germline V gene (reference sequence). The CDR3 spans 11 residues. CDR3: CASMWAREQYF. The DNA for the CDR3 is TGTGCCAGCATGTGGGCCCGAGAGCAGTACTTC.

The chain couples TRBV4-2 to TRBJ2-3; D might be TRBD1 (5 bases). The V gene lost 2 bases and the J gene lost 2 bases, with 11 bases spanning the gap. CDR3 length equals 15 residues. The germline CDR1 and CDR2 sequences are LGHNA and YNFKEQ. CDR3 sequence: CASSQTAGYTDTQYF. The CDR3 bases are TGTGCCAGCAGCCAAACGGCAGGGTACACAGATACGCAGTATTTT.

The chain couples TRBV10-1 to TRBJ2-1; 10 bases agree with TRBD2. The junction had 7 bases not matched to a gene; V was cut back by 2 bases and J by 9 bases. The germline V gene has CDR1 WNHNN and CDR2 SYGVQD (reference sequence). This CDR3 region has 15 residues. The CDR3 DNA reads as TGCGCCAGCAGTGAGAGCGGGAGGGCCATCACTGAGCAGTTCTTC. It specifies CASSESGRAITEQFF.

The CDR3 spells CASSLAPSTDTQYF. CDR3 nucleotides: TGTGCCAGCTCACTTGCGCCAAGCACAGATACGCAGTATTTT. V usage is TRBV18 and J usage is TRBJ2-3, with D hard to call. V lost 4 bases to trimming and J lost 0 bases, with 8 bases between them. CDR3 length: 14 amino acids. Germline CDR1 and CDR2: KGHSH and LQKENI.

This clone was observed a handful of times. The chain couples TRBV18 to TRBJ2-1; D not resolved. Germline V gives CDR1 KGHSH, CDR2 LQKENI. The CDR3 extends over 16 amino acids. The V end lost 0 bases, the J end lost 4 bases, and 13 bases lay between the germline ends. The CDR3 loop is CASSPPLGTGYNEQFF. Here the CDR3 DNA reads TGTGCCAGCTCACCACCGCTGGGTACGGGTTACAATGAGCAGTTCTTC.

The chain has TRBV4-1 and TRBJ2-7, with TRBD1 identical over 9 bases. CDR3 length: 15 residues. The V gene end was trimmed by 2 bases and the J gene end by 6 bases; junction bases not matched to a gene: 8. Germline V gene data show CDR1 as MGHRA and CDR2 as YSYEKL. The CDR3 DNA sequence: TGCGCCAGCAGCCAATACGACAGGGGGAGTCGCGAGCAGTACTTC. This codes for CASSQYDRGSREQYF.

The chain links TRBV5-8 to TRBJ1-6, with 9 bases matching TRBD1. The junction had 6 bases not matched to a gene; V was cut back by 2 bases and J by 6 bases. CDR1 and CDR2 from the germline V gene are SGHTS and YDEGEE. CDR3 length equals 16 residues. The CDR3 nucleotides are TGTGCCAGCAGCTTACAGGGGGCTTCCACTAATTCACCCCTCCACTTT. This sequence encodes CASSLQGASTNSPLHF.

The V and J genes are TRBV6-5 and TRBJ1-5, with D unresolved. Between the trimmed V and J ends, which lost 0 bases and 5 bases, there was a span of 5 bases. CDR3 length: 13 amino acids. CDR1 and CDR2 (germline): MNHEY, SVGAGI. As DNA, the CDR3 is TGTGCCAGCAGTTACTCTCCCTATCAGCCCCAGCATTTT. The encoded protein is CASSYSPYQPQHF.

The sample holds a few counts of this clone. A read error may account for a junction end that differs from germline. The chain uses TRBV7-7 and TRBJ1-1; the D is unclear. CDR3 length: 13 amino acids. The germline gives CDR1 SSHAT, CDR2 FNYEAQ (reference sequence). The CDR3: CASSLDSSTEAFF. As DNA, the CDR3 is TGTGCTAGCAGCTTGGACTCGAGCACTGAAGCTTTCTTT. The full variable domain, in which reference TRBV7-7 and TRBJ1-1 provide the parts outside the CDR3, is GAGVSQSPRYKVTKRGQDVTLRCDPISSHATLYWYQQALGQGPEFLTYFNYEAQPDKSGLPSDRFSAERPEGSISTLTIQRTEQRDSAMYRCASSLDSSTEAFFGQGTRLTVV.

The chain carries TRBV11-2 and TRBJ2-5; TRBD1 is a possible D gene (6 bases). The germline V gene has CDR1 SGHAT and CDR2 FQNNGV. The V end lost 3 bases, the J end lost 2 bases, and 13 bases lay between the germline ends. The CDR3 spans 15 residues. CDR3 sequence (DNA): TGTGCCAGCAGCTTTTTCCGTCAGGGGCAAGAGACCCAGTACTTC. This sequence encodes CASSFFRQGQETQYF.

This clone occurred once. The rearrangement links TRBV6-7 to TRBJ2-7; 7 nucleotides match TRBD2. TRBV6-7 is noted as an ORF with a role that remains uncertain. CDR3 length equals 15 residues. Trimming took 0 bases from V and 2 from J; bases not matched to a gene: 4. The CDR3 loop reads CASSYSREETYEQYF. In DNA form, the CDR3 reads TGTGCCAGCAGTTACTCACGGGAGGAAACCTACGAGCAGTACTTC.